Below, 13 T cell receptor beta chains from the same sample are listed, as sequenced in a study of Tregs in tolerant kidney transplant recipients. TCRdb keeps only in-frame clones here, not all; method: immunoSEQ multiplex PCR. The sample has 60,000 to 95,000 clones, roughly 98% seen once. Source: CD4+ T cells from blood, taken before the transplant. These receptors all come from a human donor who received a combined kidney and bone marrow transplant.

This chain joins TRBV5-4 and TRBJ2-7, with 7 bases aligning to TRBD2. The CDR3 is 14 residues long. Germline CDR1 SGHNT, CDR2 YYREEE (reference sequence). The J segment lost 3 bases and the V segment lost 4 bases, leaving 7 bases of the junction unmatched. This CDR3 is CASSRPGGNYEQYF. The CDR3 DNA is TGTGCCAGCAGCCGGCCGGGGGGTAACTACGAGCAGTACTTC.

The chain is built from TRBV27 and TRBJ1-1, with 9 bases matching TRBD1. Germline V gene data show CDR1 as MNHEY and CDR2 as SMNVEV (reference sequence). The V segment lost 6 bases and the J segment 5 bases; nucleotides outside the gene matches: 4. This CDR3 contains 13 residues. This CDR3 is CASSWDRETEAFF. CDR3 nucleotide sequence: TGTGCCAGCAGCTGGGACAGGGAAACTGAAGCTTTCTTT.

V and J are TRBV2 and TRBJ1-5; TRBD1 aligns across 10 bases. Germline loops: CDR1 SNHLY, CDR2 FYNNEI. V shed 6 bases, J shed 11 bases, and the junction held 13 bases outside the gene matches. The CDR3 consists of 15 residues. The CDR3 protein is CASRGERGQGLSQHF. In DNA, the CDR3 is TGTGCCAGCAGGGGGGAGAGGGGACAGGGGCTGTCCCAGCATTTT.

The V gene is TRBV6-5, the J gene TRBJ1-1, with a weak D call TRBD1 (5 bases). Looked up from germline, CDR1 is MNHEY and CDR2 is SVGAGI. This CDR3 is built from 14 residues. Trimming removed 2 bases from V and 5 bases from J, with 12 bases in between. CDR3 sequence reads: CASSYGGRMTEAFF. The CDR3 DNA sequence: TGTGCCAGCAGTTACGGGGGGAGGATGACTGAAGCTTTCTTT.

The V call is TRBV6-6, the J call TRBJ2-1; 7 bases line up with TRBD1. The CDR3 extends over 14 amino acids. The germline V gene has CDR1 MNHNY and CDR2 SVGAGI (reference sequence). The V gene end was trimmed by 0 bases and the J gene end by 7 bases; junction bases not matched to a gene: 3. DNA of the CDR3: TGTGCCAGCAGTTACTCGGACAGGAAGAATGAGCAGTTCTTC. This codes for CASSYSDRKNEQFF.

The CDR3, as DNA: TGTGCCAGCAGCTCCCTGGGAGGGAGCACTGAAGCTTTCTTT. It yields the protein CASSSLGGSTEAFF. The rearrangement uses TRBV7-3 and TRBJ1-1; D uncertain. Germline values: CDR1 SGHTA, CDR2 FQGTGA. Trimming took off 4 bases at V and 4 bases at J, with 13 bases between the two ends. This CDR3 contains 14 residues.

This clone appeared a single time. The V gene is TRBV11-2, the J gene TRBJ1-2; 7 bases line up with TRBD1. Germline V gives CDR1 SGHAT, CDR2 FQNNGV. Unmatched junction bases numbered 4, after V lost 3 bases and J lost 0 bases. This CDR3 contains 15 residues. CDR3 sequence: CASSFGDSTNYGYTF. Here the CDR3 DNA reads TGTGCCAGCAGCTTTGGGGACAGTACTAACTATGGCTACACCTTC.

V is TRBV7-2 and J is TRBJ1-2; possible D gene TRBD1, 6 bases. CDR1 and CDR2 (germline): SGHTA, FQGNSA. Trimming cost V 5 bases and J 2 bases, with 21 bases left between them. The CDR3 covers 17 residues. The CDR3 protein is CASSLKQGVGVNYGYTF. The CDR3, as DNA: TGTGCCAGCAGCCTCAAACAGGGTGTAGGTGTCAACTATGGCTACACCTTC.

The V gene is TRBV29-1, the J gene TRBJ2-1, with TRBD2 matching over 14 bases. This CDR3 is 15 amino acids long. The germline V gene encodes CDR1 SQVTM and CDR2 ANQGSEA. Germline trimming cut 8 bases from V and 7 bases from J; bases unmatched to any gene: 10. The CDR3 DNA follows: TGCAGCATCCTCTCAGGGACTAGCGGGAGTAATGAGCAGTTCTTC. Translating gives CSILSGTSGSNEQFF.

The chain has TRBV18 and TRBJ1-3; the D is unclear. Germline V gene lookup returns CDR1 KGHSH and CDR2 LQKENI. The CDR3 runs 16 residues. Trimming left V 3 bases short and J 0 bases short, with 12 bases between. CDR3 in amino acids: CASSPRGDNSGNTIYF. CDR3 in DNA: TGTGCCAGCTCACCCCGGGGAGATAACTCTGGAAACACCATATATTTT.

V gene TRBV21-1 combines with J gene TRBJ2-7; the table gives TRBD2 as D, unverified against the DNA. TRBV21-1 is a pseudogene locus. CDR3 length equals 12 residues. The CDR3 protein is CASSKELGEQYF. Written as DNA, the CDR3 is TGTGCCAGCAGCAAAGAACTCGGCGAGCAGTACTTC.

This sequence joins TRBV30 and TRBJ1-5; D is undetermined. Trimming took off 3 bases at V and 5 bases at J, with 11 bases between the two ends. The CDR3 sequence is 13 residues long. CDR1 and CDR2 from the germline V gene are GTSNPN and SVGIG (reference sequence). The CDR3 nucleotides are TGTGCCTGGAGAACGGGGTGGGATCAGCCCCAGCATTTT. Residues: CAWRTGWDQPQHF.

The chain carries TRBV27 and TRBJ1-2, with a weak D call TRBD1 (5 bases). Germline values: CDR1 MNHEY, CDR2 SMNVEV (reference sequence). Trimming stripped 0 bases from V and 6 bases from J, with 20 bases between. The CDR3 length is 17 residues. The CDR3 loop reads CASSLSSKGRAYHGYTF. CDR3 bases: TGTGCCAGCAGTTTATCTAGCAAAGGCAGGGCATATCATGGCTACACCTTC.